Below, 30 T cell receptor beta chains from the same sample are listed, as sequenced in a study of OX40 agonist ivuxolimab in advanced cancers. Clones were read by immunoSEQ multiplex PCR, and TCRdb kept only the in-frame ones, dropping some. Of roughly 35,000 clones in the sample, roughly 84% were seen once. Specimen: CD4+ or CD8+ T cells sorted from blood, collected in a trial of the OX40 agonist ivuxolimab. The receptors here all came from an adult with an advanced solid tumor such as melanoma, head and neck, liver or kidney cancer.

The chain carries TRBV2 and TRBJ2-7, with 8 bases aligning to TRBD2. Germline CDR1 SNHLY, CDR2 FYNNEI. The CDR3 consists of 17 residues. J was trimmed by 0 bases and V by 2 bases; bases with no gene match: 9. The CDR3 sequence: CASSEWGSGASSYEQYF. The CDR3 nucleotides are TGTGCCAGCAGTGAATGGGGTAGCGGGGCGAGCTCCTACGAGCAGTACTTC.

J is TRBJ1-4 and V is TRBV5-7; the D is unclear. TRBV5-7 is treated as an ORF (open reading frame) with a function not yet certain. There are 18 residues in the CDR3. Trimming took off 2 bases at V and 0 bases at J, with 17 bases between the two ends. DNA for the CDR3: TGTGCCAGCAGCTTAGATGGGGTGGGAGCCGCAACTAATGAAAAACTGTTTTTT. Protein product: CASSLDGVGAATNEKLFF.

This clone was found once. This chain links TRBV14 with TRBJ1-2; TRBD1 matches 7 bases. This CDR3 spans 18 amino acids. Germline lookup yields CDR1 SGHDN and CDR2 FVKESK. J gave up 4 bases and V 0 bases, and 14 bases lay outside the gene matches. CDR3 residues: CASSQDYSDRYRLYGYTF. The CDR3 DNA is TGTGCCAGCAGCCAAGATTACTCGGACAGGTACAGGCTCTATGGCTACACCTTC.

The rearrangement joins TRBV11-2 to TRBJ1-2, with D uncertain. Germline loops: CDR1 SGHAT, CDR2 FQNNGV. This CDR3 spans 14 amino acids. V was cut by 0 bases and J by 0 bases, with 5 bases left in between. The CDR3 DNA reads as TGTGCCAGCAGCTTAGAACCGACTAACTATGGCTACACCTTC. Its protein is CASSLEPTNYGYTF.

The rearrangement joins TRBV5-1 to TRBJ2-7; 11 nucleotides agree with TRBD2. This CDR3 region has 16 residues. Germline CDR1 SGHRS, CDR2 YFSETQ. V shed 4 bases and J 0 bases; nucleotides not matched to a gene: 6. The CDR3 region is CASSGGTSGLSYEQYF. In DNA, the CDR3 is TGCGCCAGCAGCGGCGGGACTAGCGGTCTCTCCTACGAGCAGTACTTC.

The chain is built from TRBV23-1 and TRBJ2-3, with TRBD2 matching 8 bases. TRBV23-1 is known as an ORF, though its function is uncertain. With V trimmed by 1 base and J by 0 bases, 6 bases remained unmatched. This CDR3 spans 17 amino acids. This chain's CDR3 is CASSQCLAGSSTDTQYF. The CDR3 DNA is TGCGCCAGCAGTCAATGCTTAGCGGGGTCCAGCACAGATACGCAGTATTTT.

The rearrangement uses TRBV5-1 and TRBJ2-1, with TRBD1 matching 12 bases. This CDR3 is built from 18 residues. The ends lost 5 bases at V and 5 bases at J; junction bases unmatched: 14. The germline V gene encodes CDR1 SGHRS and CDR2 YFSETQ. The CDR3: CASRIGGDRGPGDNEQFF. CDR3 DNA: TGCGCCAGCAGGATTGGGGGGGACAGGGGGCCGGGTGACAATGAGCAGTTCTTC.

The genes are TRBV6-4 and TRBJ1-2, with 8 bases identical to TRBD1. The CDR3 consists of 14 residues. Unmatched junction bases numbered 7, after V lost 2 bases and J lost 8 bases. Germline V CDR1 and CDR2: MRHNA, SNTAGT. CDR3 in amino acids: CASSDGQGPPGYTF. Here the CDR3 DNA reads TGTGCCAGCAGTGACGGACAGGGTCCACCGGGCTACACCTTC.

This chain uses TRBV6-1 with TRBJ1-1, with D unresolved. Trimming took 2 bases from V and 0 from J, leaving 4 bases between them. CDR1 is MNHNS and CDR2 is SASEGT in the germline V gene. CDR3 length: 13 amino acids. CDR3 in amino acids: CASSESVNTEAFF. The DNA for the CDR3 is TGTGCCAGCAGTGAAAGTGTGAACACTGAAGCTTTCTTT.

The chain links TRBV2 to TRBJ1-2; TRBD1 matches at 10 bases. V trimming: 7 bases; J trimming: 6 bases; junction bases outside the gene matches: 5. Germline V gene sequence: CDR1 SNHLY, CDR2 FYNNEI. The CDR3 loop spans 13 amino acids. The CDR3 is CASTWTGGNGYTF. DNA for the CDR3: TGTGCCAGCACCTGGACAGGGGGTAATGGCTACACCTTC.

The chain uses TRBV23-1 and TRBJ2-5, with D tentatively TRBD1 or TRBD2 (5 bases each). TRBV23-1 is filed as an ORF, its function uncertain. The CDR3 is 17 amino acids. Trimming stripped 0 bases from V and 2 bases from J, with 16 bases between. The CDR3 DNA reads as TGCGCCAGCAGTCAATCGGGGGAGTCGGCAGTACAAGAGACCCAGTACTTC. It translates to CASSQSGESAVQETQYF.

CDR3 residues: CASSVAGLLYNEQFF. The CDR3 DNA sequence: TGTGCCAGCAGCGTAGCAGGGCTTCTGTACAATGAGCAGTTCTTC. The chain joins TRBV9 to TRBJ2-1; tentative D call: TRBD1 (5 bases). V was clipped by 0 bases and J by 4 bases, with 11 bases between them. This CDR3 comprises 15 residues. Per the germline V gene, CDR1 is SGDLS and CDR2 is YYNGEE.

V and J are TRBV30 and TRBJ1-5; TRBD1 matches 8 bases. CDR1 and CDR2 (germline): GTSNPN, SVGIG (reference sequence). The CDR3 contains 13 residues. With V trimmed by 4 bases and J by 3 bases, 2 bases remained unmatched. CDR3 region: CAWTGGPNQPQHF. CDR3 bases: TGTGCCTGGACAGGGGGCCCCAATCAGCCCCAGCATTTT.

The chain has TRBV27 and TRBJ2-2; perhaps TRBD2 as D (7 bases). Trimming shortened V by 4 bases and J by 5 bases, and 14 bases separated the two germline ends. This CDR3 contains 15 residues. Germline V gene data show CDR1 as MNHEY and CDR2 as SMNVEV (reference sequence). The CDR3 loop reads CASSWGGGVTGELFF. CDR3 nucleotide sequence: TGTGCCAGCAGTTGGGGAGGGGGGGTTACCGGGGAGCTGTTTTTT.

For the CDR3, the DNA is TGCGCCAGCAGCTCCCTTGCTAGCGGGGGGGCCATCAGGGAGCTGTTTTTT. It codes for CASSSLASGGAIRELFF. The chain employs TRBV5-1 and TRBJ2-2; the match to TRBD2 covers 12 bases. The CDR3 totals 17 residues. In germline, CDR1 is SGHRS, CDR2 YFSETQ. The V segment lost 3 bases and the J segment 9 bases; nucleotides outside the gene matches: 12.

This rearrangement joins TRBV7-9 to TRBJ2-3; the D gene is possibly TRBD1 (6 bases). The germline V gene has CDR1 SEHNR and CDR2 FQNEAQ (reference sequence). This CDR3 has 15 amino acids. V was clipped by 2 bases and J by 1 base, with 10 bases between them. In DNA, the CDR3 is TGTGCCAGCAGCTTACTAGGGGGAGGCACAGATACGCAGTATTTT. As protein: CASSLLGGGTDTQYF.

The genes are TRBV19 and TRBJ2-5, with D maybe TRBD2 (6 bases). There are 14 residues in the CDR3. The V end lost 4 bases, the J end lost 5 bases, and 14 bases lay between the germline ends. Germline loops: CDR1 LNHDA, CDR2 SQIVND (reference sequence). The CDR3 sequence is CASSKAGFWETQYF. As DNA, the CDR3 is TGTGCCAGTAGTAAGGCGGGGTTTTGGGAGACCCAGTACTTC.

This clone has only one observation. The V gene is TRBV6-1, the J gene TRBJ2-1; no firm D call. V was clipped by 3 bases and J by 12 bases, with 12 bases between them. Looked up from germline, CDR1 is MNHNS and CDR2 is SASEGT. The CDR3 is 12 amino acids. The CDR3 sequence is CASSDRSRAQFF. For the CDR3, the DNA is TGTGCCAGCAGTGACAGATCCAGAGCGCAGTTCTTC.

The chain couples TRBV10-3 to TRBJ1-6; 9 bases line up with TRBD1. Trimming cost V 0 bases and J 9 bases; bases outside gene matches: 6. CDR1 is ENHRY, CDR2 SYGVKD, per germline. The CDR3 spans 16 residues. The CDR3 nucleotides are TGTGCCATCAGTGAGTCCGCCCGGACAGGGGCTTCACCCCTCCACTTT. Protein sequence: CAISESARTGASPLHF.

Concerning this clone: A read error is possible here, since a much larger clone lies one base away. The rearrangement links TRBV6-5 to TRBJ1-5; D uncertain. This CDR3 comprises 13 residues. V lost 6 bases, J lost 1 base, and 7 bases lay in between. Germline V gene data show CDR1 as MNHEY and CDR2 as SVGAGI. The CDR3 loop reads CASRTASNQPQHF. The CDR3 DNA sequence: TGTGCCAGCAGGACGGCAAGCAATCAGCCCCAGCATTTT.

The gene calls are TRBV18 and TRBJ1-1; D not resolved. Trimming cost V 3 bases and J 7 bases, with 12 bases left between them. In germline, CDR1 is KGHSH, CDR2 LQKENI. The CDR3 runs 13 residues. DNA of the CDR3: TGTGCCAGCTCACCTTATTTGGAGGTTGAAGCTTTCTTT. Its protein product is CASSPYLEVEAFF.

J is TRBJ2-7 and V is TRBV6-5, with D uncertain. This CDR3 spans 12 amino acids. Germline V gene sequence: CDR1 MNHEY, CDR2 SVGAGI. V was trimmed by 0 bases and J by 3 bases, leaving 3 bases between them. CDR3 DNA sequence: TGTGCCAGCAGTTACTCGAACTACGAGCAGTACTTC. Residues: CASSYSNYEQYF.

This chain joins TRBV19 and TRBJ1-2; D may be TRBD1 (6 bases). Per germline, CDR1 LNHDA and CDR2 SQIVND (reference sequence). V shed 5 bases and J shed 7 bases, with 11 bases lying between them. This CDR3 has 12 residues. The CDR3 sequence is CASSYGTSGYTF. Here the CDR3 DNA reads TGTGCCAGTAGTTATGGGACAAGTGGCTACACCTTC.

V gene TRBV15 combines with J gene TRBJ2-3, with TRBD2 identical over 8 bases. The CDR3 has 18 amino acids. CDR1 and CDR2 from the germline V gene are LNHNV and YYDKDF (reference sequence). V lost 5 bases to trimming and J lost 2 bases; unmatched junction nucleotides: 15. The chain's CDR3 is CATSGNGISGTSTDTQYF. Here the CDR3 DNA reads TGTGCCACCAGCGGAAACGGGATTAGCGGGACTTCCACAGATACGCAGTATTTT.

This clone was counted only a few times. This sequence joins TRBV5-4 and TRBJ2-7; 8 bases are shared with TRBD1. With 3 bases clipped from V and 4 bases from J, the junction kept 6 bases outside the gene matches. This CDR3 contains 14 residues. CDR1 is SGHNT and CDR2 is YYREEE in the germline V gene (reference sequence). As DNA, the CDR3 is TGTGCCAGCAGCTACCCAGACAGGGGTTACGAGCAGTACTTC. It is translated as CASSYPDRGYEQYF. The entire variable domain, with the rest obtained from reference TRBV5-4 and TRBJ2-7, is as follows: ETGVTQSPTHLIKTRGQQVTLRCSSQSGHNTVSWYQQALGQGPQFIFQYYREEENGRGNFPPRFSGLQFPNYSSELNVNALELDDSALYLCASSYPDRGYEQYFGPGTRLTVT.

This sequence joins TRBV5-1 and TRBJ2-5; 8 nucleotides match TRBD2. Unmatched junction bases numbered 10, after V lost 4 bases and J lost 5 bases. Germline lookup yields CDR1 SGHRS and CDR2 YFSETQ. The length of the CDR3 is 15 residues. In DNA, the CDR3 is TGCGCCAGCAGCACGGGACTAGTGGGAGGGGAGACCCAGTACTTC. Protein product: CASSTGLVGGETQYF.

This rearrangement joins TRBV18 to TRBJ1-1; no firm D call. Germline CDR1 is KGHSH and CDR2 is LQKENI. The CDR3 extends over 15 amino acids. V gave up 2 bases and J gave up 4 bases, with 14 bases separating them. The CDR3, as DNA: TGTGCCAGCTCACCAGCCGATAGGGTGAGCACTGAAGCTTTCTTT. It specifies CASSPADRVSTEAFF.

This clone was detected a few times. The chain recombines TRBV9 with TRBJ1-1, with D uncertain. V was clipped by 0 bases and J by 5 bases, with 11 bases between them. Looked up from germline, CDR1 is SGDLS and CDR2 is YYNGEE. The CDR3 has 14 amino acids. The CDR3 reads CASSVDRTATEAFF. DNA of the CDR3: TGTGCCAGCAGCGTAGATAGAACGGCTACTGAAGCTTTCTTT.

This clone appeared a single time. Other nucleotide sequences from this sample produce the same CDR3. V is TRBV5-1 and J is TRBJ2-7, with D tentatively TRBD1 (6 bases). Germline values: CDR1 SGHRS, CDR2 YFSETQ. The CDR3 extends over 15 amino acids. V lost 2 bases and J 2 bases, leaving 14 bases between the germline ends. The CDR3 DNA follows: TGCGCCAGCAGCTTACAGACAGGTGCCACCTACGAGCAGTACTTC. Translating it yields CASSLQTGATYEQYF.

The genes are TRBV5-1 and TRBJ1-2; no clear D. Trimming took off 0 bases at V and 6 bases at J, with 9 bases between the two ends. CDR3 length: 13 residues. Germline V gene sequence: CDR1 SGHRS, CDR2 YFSETQ. The CDR3 here is CASSLGPQNGYTF. The CDR3 bases are TGCGCCAGCAGCTTGGGCCCCCAGAATGGCTACACCTTC.